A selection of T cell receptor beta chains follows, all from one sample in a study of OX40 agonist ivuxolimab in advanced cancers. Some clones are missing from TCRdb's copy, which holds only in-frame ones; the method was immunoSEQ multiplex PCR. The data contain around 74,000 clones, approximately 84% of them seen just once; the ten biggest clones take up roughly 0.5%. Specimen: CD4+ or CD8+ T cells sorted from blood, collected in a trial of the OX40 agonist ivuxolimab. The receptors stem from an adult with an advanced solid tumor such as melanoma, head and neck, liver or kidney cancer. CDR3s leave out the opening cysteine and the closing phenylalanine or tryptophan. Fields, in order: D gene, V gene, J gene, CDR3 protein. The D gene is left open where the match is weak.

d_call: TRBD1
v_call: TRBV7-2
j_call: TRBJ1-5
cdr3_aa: ASSTTGSNQPQH

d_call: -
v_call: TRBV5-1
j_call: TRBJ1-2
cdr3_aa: ASSLGQANYGYT

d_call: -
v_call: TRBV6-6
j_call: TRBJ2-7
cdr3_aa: ASSPLGLTEQY

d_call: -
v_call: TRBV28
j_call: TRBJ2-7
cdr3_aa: ASSLSHDNEQY

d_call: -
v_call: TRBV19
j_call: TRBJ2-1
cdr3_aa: ASSIPGGSEQF

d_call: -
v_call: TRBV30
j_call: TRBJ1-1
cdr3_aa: AWMVRAFGNTEAF

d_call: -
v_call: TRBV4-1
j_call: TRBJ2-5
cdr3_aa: ASSQKGEETQY

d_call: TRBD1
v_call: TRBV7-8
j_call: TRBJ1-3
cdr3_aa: ASRRGQMGVAGNTIY

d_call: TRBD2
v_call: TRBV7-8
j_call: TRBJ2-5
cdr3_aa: ASSVPSGRAGETQY

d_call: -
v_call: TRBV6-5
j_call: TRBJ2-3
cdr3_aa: ASSPGLHTDTQY

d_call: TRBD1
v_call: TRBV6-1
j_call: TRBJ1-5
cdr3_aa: ASTGGNNQPQH

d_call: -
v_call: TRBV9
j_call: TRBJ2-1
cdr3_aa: ASSHIQGNSYNEQF

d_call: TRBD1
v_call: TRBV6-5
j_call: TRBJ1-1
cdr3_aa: ASRGTGGFWTEAF

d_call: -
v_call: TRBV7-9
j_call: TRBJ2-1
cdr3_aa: ASSSRVYHNEQF

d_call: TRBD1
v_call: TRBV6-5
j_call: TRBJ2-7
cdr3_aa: ASSYKGTGLYEQY

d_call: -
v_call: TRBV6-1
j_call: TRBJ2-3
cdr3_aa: ASSETLGAADTQY

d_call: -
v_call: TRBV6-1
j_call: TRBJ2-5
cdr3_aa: ASSEAAQTQY

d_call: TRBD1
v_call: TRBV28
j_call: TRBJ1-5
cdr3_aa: VAGGASKPQH

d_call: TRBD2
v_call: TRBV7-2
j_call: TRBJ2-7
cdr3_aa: ASTRDSGQTYEQY

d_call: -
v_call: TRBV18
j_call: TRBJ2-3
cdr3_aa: ASSPFIPGQSTDTQY

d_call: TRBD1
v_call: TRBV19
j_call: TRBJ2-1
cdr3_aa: ASTLYPGQGLNEQF

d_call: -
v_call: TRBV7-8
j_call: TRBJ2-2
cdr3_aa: ASILSGWDGELF

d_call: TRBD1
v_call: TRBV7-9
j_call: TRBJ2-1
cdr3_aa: ASSSRDRGDNEQF